This T cell receptor (beta chain) originates from a study of T cell responses to AZD1222 COVID-19 vaccine. Libraries were prepared by immunoSEQ multiplex PCR; TCRdb keeps only in-frame clonotypes and omits some of them. The sample carries around 150,000 clones, 85% to 95% recorded once. Points on this clone: Its antigen remains unidentified.

Findings and limits, study-wide: Among AZD1222 vaccinees, only 5 to 7 were seropositive at baseline. Vaccination with two AZD1222 doses was followed by a rise in Spike-specific TCR breadth and depth.

Per the germline V gene, CDR1 is SGHTA and CDR2 is FQGNSA. Trimming took 5 bases from V and 0 from J, leaving 8 bases between them. The CDR3 runs to 14 residues. The source of this sequence is an adult who received the AZD1222 COVID-19 vaccine. The chain couples TRBV7-2 to TRBJ1-3; D gene ambiguous. Material: peripheral blood, obtained 28 days after the second AZD1222 dose. The CDR3 DNA reads TGTGCCAGCAGCCCGTACAGCTCTGGAAACACCATATATTTT. Protein: CASSPYSSGNTIYF.